The source of this T cell receptor beta chain is a study of human T cells and chemical hapten exposure. Sample time point: patch test 1, 2 weeks after DPC sensitization. This sample's treatment: therapeutic diphenylcyclopropenone sensitization with weekly scalp DPC. Trimming cost V 7 bases and J 0 bases, with 10 bases left between them. Germline V lookup: CDR1 MDHEN, CDR2 SYDVKM. This CDR3 contains 14 residues. Single cDNA molecules in the library carried unique molecular identifiers attached during preparation. Original analysis: Per-sample TCR counts ranged from about 23,224 to 750,000, median roughly 87,000. One entry per CDR3 protein, called by TCRdb with MiXCR from the RACE reads. TCRdb assigned the V and J calls; the authors' analysis was not used. This sample carries some 380,000 distinct CDR3 sequences, 4.8% of them seen once, and the ten largest clones take over 2%.

This material consisted of whole blood, taken in connection with sensitization to the hapten diphenylcyclopropenone (DPC). The TCR originated in a woman aged 50 to 65 with alopecia areata. Some clones in this sample may be carry-over from other donors' samples. This chain connects TRBV28 to TRBJ1-5; a weak D match, TRBD1 (5 bases). CDR3 loop: CASTGTLSNQPQHF. The CDR3 DNA follows: TGTGCCAGCACCGGGACCCTTAGCAATCAGCCCCAGCATTTT.